This T cell receptor beta chain was found in a study of human T cells and chemical hapten exposure. Time point described: patch test 2, 6 weeks after DPC sensitization. The treatment here: therapeutic diphenylcyclopropenone sensitization with weekly scalp DPC. TCRdb used MiXCR to reprocess the RACE reads, holding one entry per CDR3 protein. This table has about 140,000 distinct CDR3 sequences, around 11% appearing once. At least ten counts were recorded for this clonotype. Germline V gene data show CDR1 as LNHDA and CDR2 as SQIVND (reference sequence). V lost 5 bases, J lost 0 bases, and 10 bases stayed unmatched. This CDR3 contains 17 residues.

This receptor was identified in a woman between 45 and 60 years old with alopecia areata. Some clones in this sample may be carry-over from other donors' samples. The chain combines TRBV19 with TRBJ2-4; 7 nucleotides match TRBD1. Sample: whole blood, taken in connection with sensitization to the hapten diphenylcyclopropenone (DPC). The CDR3 nucleotides read TGTGCCAGTAGTCCCGAGACAGGGCCCCTAGCCAAAAACATTCAGTACTTC. This gives the protein CASSPETGPLAKNIQYF.